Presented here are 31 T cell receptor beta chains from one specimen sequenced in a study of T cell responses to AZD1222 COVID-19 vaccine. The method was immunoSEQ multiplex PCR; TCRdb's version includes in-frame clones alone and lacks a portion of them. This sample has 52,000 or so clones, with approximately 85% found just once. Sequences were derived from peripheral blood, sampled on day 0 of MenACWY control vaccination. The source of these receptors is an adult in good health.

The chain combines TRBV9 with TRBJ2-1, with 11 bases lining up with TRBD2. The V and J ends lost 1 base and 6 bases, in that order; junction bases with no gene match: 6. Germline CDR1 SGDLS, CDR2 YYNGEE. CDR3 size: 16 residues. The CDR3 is CASSVPSGGTSNEQFF. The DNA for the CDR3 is TGTGCCAGCAGCGTACCTAGCGGGGGGACCTCCAATGAGCAGTTCTTC.

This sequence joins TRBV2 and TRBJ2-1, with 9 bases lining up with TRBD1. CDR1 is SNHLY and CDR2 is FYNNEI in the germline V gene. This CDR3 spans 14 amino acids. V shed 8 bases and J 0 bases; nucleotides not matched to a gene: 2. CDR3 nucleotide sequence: TGTGCCAGCCAGGGACAGGGCTCCTACAATGAGCAGTTCTTC. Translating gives CASQGQGSYNEQFF.

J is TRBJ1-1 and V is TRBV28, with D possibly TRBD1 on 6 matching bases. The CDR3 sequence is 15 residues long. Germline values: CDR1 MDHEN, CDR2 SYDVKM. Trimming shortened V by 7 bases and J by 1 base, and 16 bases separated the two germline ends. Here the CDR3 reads CASKEIGTTNTEAFF. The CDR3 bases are TGTGCCAGCAAGGAGATCGGGACAACGAACACTGAAGCTTTCTTT.

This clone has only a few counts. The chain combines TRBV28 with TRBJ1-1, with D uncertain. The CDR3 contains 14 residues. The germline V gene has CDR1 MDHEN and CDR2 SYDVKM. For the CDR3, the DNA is TGTGCGTCTTTTCCCTATAATTTGAACACTGAAGCTTTCTTT. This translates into CASFPYNLNTEAFF.

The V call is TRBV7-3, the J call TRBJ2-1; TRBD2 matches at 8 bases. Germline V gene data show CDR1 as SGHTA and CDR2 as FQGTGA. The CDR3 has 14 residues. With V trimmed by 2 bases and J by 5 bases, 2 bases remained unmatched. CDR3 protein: CASSLSGGNNEQFF. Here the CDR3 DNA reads TGTGCCAGCAGCTTATCGGGGGGGAACAATGAGCAGTTCTTC.

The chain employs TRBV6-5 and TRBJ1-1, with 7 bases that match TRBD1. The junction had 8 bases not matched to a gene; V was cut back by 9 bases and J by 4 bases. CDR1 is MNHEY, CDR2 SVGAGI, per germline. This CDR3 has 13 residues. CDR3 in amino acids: CASQDRFFTEAFF. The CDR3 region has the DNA TGTGCCAGTCAGGACAGGTTTTTCACTGAAGCTTTCTTT.

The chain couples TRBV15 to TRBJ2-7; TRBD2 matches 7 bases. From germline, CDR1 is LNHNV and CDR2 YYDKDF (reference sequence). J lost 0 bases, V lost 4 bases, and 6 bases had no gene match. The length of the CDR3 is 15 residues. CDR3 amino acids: CATSNTGTNSYEQYF. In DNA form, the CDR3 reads TGTGCCACCAGCAACACCGGGACTAACTCCTACGAGCAGTACTTC.

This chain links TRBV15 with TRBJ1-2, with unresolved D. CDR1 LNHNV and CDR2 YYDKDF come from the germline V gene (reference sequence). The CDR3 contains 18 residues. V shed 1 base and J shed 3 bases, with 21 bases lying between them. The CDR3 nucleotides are TGTGCCACCAGCAGAGGAAGCGCTCGCCGTGCGGCCCACTATGGCTACACCTTC. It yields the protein CATSRGSARRAAHYGYTF.

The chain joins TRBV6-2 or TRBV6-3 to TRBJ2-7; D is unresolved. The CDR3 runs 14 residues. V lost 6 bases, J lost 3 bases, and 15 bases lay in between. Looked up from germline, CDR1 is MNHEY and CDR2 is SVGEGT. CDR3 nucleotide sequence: TGTGCCAGCAGCTTCCTGGGAAAAAACTACGAGCAGTACTTC. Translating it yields CASSFLGKNYEQYF.

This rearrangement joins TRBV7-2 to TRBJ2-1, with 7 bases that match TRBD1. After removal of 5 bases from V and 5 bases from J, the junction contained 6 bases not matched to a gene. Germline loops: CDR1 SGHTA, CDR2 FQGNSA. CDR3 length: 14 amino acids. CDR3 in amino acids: CASSVRQGDNEQFF. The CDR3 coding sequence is TGTGCCAGCAGCGTTAGACAGGGAGACAATGAGCAGTTCTTC.

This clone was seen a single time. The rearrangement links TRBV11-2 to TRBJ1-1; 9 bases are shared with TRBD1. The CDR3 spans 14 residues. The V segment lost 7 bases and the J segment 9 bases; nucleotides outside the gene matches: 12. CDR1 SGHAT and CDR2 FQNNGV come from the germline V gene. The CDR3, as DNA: TGTGCCAGCAACCCACCGGGACAGGGTTTCCAAGCTTTCTTT. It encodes CASNPPGQGFQAFF.

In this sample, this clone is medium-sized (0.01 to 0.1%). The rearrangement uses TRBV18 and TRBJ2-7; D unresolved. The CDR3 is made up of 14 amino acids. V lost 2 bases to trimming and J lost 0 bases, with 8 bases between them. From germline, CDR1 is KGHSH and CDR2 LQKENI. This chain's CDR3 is CASSPGVHSYEQYF. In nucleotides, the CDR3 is TGTGCCAGCTCACCAGGGGTACACTCCTACGAGCAGTACTTC.

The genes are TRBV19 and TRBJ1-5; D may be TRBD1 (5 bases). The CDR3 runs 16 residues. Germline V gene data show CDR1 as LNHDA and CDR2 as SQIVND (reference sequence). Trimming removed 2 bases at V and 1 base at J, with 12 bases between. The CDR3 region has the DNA TGTGCCAGTAGTATAAGAGGGGAAGGGAGCAATCAGCCCCAGCATTTT. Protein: CASSIRGEGSNQPQHF.

This CDR3 reads CASSFPLTGSSTDTQYF. CDR3 bases: TGTGCCAGCAGTTTCCCCCTGACAGGCTCTAGCACAGATACGCAGTATTTT. The V gene is TRBV28, the J gene TRBJ2-3; the D gene is possibly TRBD1 (6 bases). The CDR3 extends over 17 amino acids. CDR1 is MDHEN, CDR2 SYDVKM, per germline. Trimming pared 3 bases from V and 0 bases from J, leaving 16 bases between. Combining the CDR3 with reference TRBV28 and TRBJ2-3 gives the whole variable domain DVKVTQSSRYLVKRTGEKVFLECVQDMDHENMFWYRQDPGLGLRLIYFSYDVKMKEKGDIPEGYSVSREKKERFSLILESASTNQTSMYLCASSFPLTGSSTDTQYFGPGTRLTVL.

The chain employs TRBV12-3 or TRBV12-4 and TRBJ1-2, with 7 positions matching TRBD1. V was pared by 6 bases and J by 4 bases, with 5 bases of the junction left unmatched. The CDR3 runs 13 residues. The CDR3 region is CASRQTGLYGYTF. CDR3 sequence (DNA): TGTGCCAGCAGGCAGACAGGGCTCTATGGCTACACCTTC.

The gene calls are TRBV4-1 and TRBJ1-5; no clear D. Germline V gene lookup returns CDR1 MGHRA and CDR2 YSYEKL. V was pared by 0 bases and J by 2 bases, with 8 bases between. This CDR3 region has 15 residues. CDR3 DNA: TGCGCCAGCAGCCAAGATCACCAAGGCAATCAGCCCCAGCATTTT. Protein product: CASSQDHQGNQPQHF.

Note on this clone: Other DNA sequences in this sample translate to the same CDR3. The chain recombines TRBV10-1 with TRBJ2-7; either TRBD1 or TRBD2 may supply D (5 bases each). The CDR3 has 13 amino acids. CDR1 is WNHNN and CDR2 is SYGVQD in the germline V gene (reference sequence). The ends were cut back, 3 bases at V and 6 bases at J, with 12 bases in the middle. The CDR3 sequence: CASSEGEFSEQYF. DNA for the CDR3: TGCGCCAGCAGTGAAGGGGAGTTTAGCGAGCAGTACTTC.

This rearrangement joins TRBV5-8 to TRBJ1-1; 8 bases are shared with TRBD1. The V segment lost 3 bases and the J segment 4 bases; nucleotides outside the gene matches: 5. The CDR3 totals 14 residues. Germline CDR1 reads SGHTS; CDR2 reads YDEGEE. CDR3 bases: TGTGCCAGCAGCTCGGACAGGGCAAGCACTGAAGCTTTCTTT. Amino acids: CASSSDRASTEAFF.

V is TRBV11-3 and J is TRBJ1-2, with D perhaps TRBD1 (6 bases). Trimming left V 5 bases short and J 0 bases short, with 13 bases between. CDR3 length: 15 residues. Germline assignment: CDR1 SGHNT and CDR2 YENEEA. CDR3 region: CASSADRFSNYGYTF. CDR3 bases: TGTGCCAGCAGCGCTGACAGGTTTTCTAACTATGGCTACACCTTC.

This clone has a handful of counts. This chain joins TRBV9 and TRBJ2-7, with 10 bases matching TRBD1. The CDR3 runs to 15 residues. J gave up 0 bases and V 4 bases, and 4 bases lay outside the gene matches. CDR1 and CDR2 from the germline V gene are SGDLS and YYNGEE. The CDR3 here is CASSPGQGSSYEQYF. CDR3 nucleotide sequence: TGTGCCAGCAGCCCGGGACAGGGGAGCTCCTACGAGCAGTACTTC.

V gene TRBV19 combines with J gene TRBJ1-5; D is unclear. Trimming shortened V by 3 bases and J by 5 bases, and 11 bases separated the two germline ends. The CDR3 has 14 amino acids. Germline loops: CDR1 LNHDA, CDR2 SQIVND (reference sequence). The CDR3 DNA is TGTGCCAGTAGTATGAGGGCCAATTATCAGCCCCAGCATTTT. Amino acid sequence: CASSMRANYQPQHF.

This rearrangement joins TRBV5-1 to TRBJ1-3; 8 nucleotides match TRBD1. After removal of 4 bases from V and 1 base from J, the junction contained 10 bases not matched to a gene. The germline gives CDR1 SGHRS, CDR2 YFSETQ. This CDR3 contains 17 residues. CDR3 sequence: CASSQNDRGVSGNTIYF. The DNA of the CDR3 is TGCGCCAGCAGCCAAAATGACAGGGGAGTATCTGGAAACACCATATATTTT.

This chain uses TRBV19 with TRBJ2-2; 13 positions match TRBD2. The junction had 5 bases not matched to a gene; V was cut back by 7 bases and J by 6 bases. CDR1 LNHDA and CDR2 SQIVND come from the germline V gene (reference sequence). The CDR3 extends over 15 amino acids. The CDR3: CASMWTSGSAGELFF. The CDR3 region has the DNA TGTGCCAGTATGTGGACTAGCGGGAGTGCCGGGGAGCTGTTTTTT.

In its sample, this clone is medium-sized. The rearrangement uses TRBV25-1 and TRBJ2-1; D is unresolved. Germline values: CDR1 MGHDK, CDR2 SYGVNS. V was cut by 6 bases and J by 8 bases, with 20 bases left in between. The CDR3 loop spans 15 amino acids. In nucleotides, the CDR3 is TGTGCCAGCAGCGAAGCCCTTGCGCATATCCATGAGCAGTTCTTC. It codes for CASSEALAHIHEQFF.

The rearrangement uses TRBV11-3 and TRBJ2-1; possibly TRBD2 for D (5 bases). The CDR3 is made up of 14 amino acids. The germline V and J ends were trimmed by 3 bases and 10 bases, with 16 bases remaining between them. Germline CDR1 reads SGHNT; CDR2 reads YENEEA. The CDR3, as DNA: TGTGCCAGCAGCTTGACCGGGGTCGTCGGCGAGCAGTTCTTC. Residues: CASSLTGVVGEQFF.

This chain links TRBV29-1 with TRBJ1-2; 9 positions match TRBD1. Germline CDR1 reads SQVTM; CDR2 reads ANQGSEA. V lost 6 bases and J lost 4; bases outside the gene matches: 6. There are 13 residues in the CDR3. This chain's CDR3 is CSVRDRGGYGYTF. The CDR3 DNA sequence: TGCAGCGTCCGCGACAGGGGGGGCTATGGCTACACCTTC. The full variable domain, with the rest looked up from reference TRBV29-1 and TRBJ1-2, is SAVISQKPSRDICQRGTSLTIQCQVDSQVTMMFWYRQQPGQSLTLIATANQGSEATYESGFVIDKFPISRPNLTFSTLTVSNMSPEDSSIYLCSVRDRGGYGYTFGSGTRLTVV.

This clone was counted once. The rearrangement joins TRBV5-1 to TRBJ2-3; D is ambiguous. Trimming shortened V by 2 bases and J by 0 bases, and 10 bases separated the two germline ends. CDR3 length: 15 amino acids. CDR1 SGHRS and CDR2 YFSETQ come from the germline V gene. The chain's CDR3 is CASSLAASSTDTQYF. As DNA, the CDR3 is TGCGCCAGCAGCTTAGCCGCTTCTAGCACAGATACGCAGTATTTT.

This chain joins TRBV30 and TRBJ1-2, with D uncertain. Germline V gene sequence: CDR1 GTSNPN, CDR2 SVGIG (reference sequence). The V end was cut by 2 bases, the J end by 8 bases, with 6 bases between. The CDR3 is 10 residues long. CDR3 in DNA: TGTGCCTGGAGTCCCGAGGGCTACACCTTC. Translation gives CAWSPEGYTF.

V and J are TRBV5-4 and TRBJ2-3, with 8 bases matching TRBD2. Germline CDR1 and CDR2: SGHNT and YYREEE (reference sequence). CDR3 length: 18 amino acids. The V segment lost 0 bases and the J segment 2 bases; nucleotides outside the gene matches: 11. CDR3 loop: CASSLVVRSGRPTDTQYF. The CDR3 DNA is TGTGCCAGCAGCTTGGTTGTTCGGAGCGGGAGACCCACAGATACGCAGTATTTT. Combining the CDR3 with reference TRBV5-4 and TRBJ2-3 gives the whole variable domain ETGVTQSPTHLIKTRGQQVTLRCSSQSGHNTVSWYQQALGQGPQFIFQYYREEENGRGNFPPRFSGLQFPNYSSELNVNALELDDSALYLCASSLVVRSGRPTDTQYFGPGTRLTVL.

Written as DNA, the CDR3 is TGCGCCAGCAGCCAGGGGGCCTTCTACGAGCAGTACTTC. It translates to CASSQGAFYEQYF. This chain uses TRBV4-1 with TRBJ2-7; tentatively, D is TRBD1 (6 bases). Germline CDR1 reads MGHRA; CDR2 reads YSYEKL. This CDR3 comprises 13 residues. V was clipped by 3 bases and J by 3 bases, with 9 bases between them.

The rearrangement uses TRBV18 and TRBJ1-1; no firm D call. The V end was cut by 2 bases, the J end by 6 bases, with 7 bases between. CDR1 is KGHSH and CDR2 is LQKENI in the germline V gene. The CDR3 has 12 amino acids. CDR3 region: CASSPDSSEAFF. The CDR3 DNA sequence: TGTGCCAGCTCACCAGATTCCTCTGAAGCTTTCTTT.